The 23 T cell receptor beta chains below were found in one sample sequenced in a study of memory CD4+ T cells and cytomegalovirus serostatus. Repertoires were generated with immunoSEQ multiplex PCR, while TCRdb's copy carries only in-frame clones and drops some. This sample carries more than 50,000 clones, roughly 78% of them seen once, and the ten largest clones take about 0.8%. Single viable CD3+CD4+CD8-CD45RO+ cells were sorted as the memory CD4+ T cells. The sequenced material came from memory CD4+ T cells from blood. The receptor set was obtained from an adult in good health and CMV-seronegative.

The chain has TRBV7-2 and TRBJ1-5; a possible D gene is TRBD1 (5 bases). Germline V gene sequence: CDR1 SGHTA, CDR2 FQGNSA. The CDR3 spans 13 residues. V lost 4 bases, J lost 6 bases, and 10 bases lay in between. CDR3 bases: TGTGCCAGCAGCTACAGGTTAAGTCAGCCCCAGCATTTT. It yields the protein CASSYRLSQPQHF.

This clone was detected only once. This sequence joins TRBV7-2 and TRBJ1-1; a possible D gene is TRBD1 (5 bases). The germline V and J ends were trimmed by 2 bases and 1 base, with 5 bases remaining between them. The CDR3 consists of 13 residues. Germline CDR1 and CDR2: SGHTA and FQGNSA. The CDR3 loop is CASSLRGNTEAFF. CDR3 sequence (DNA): TGTGCCAGCAGCTTAAGGGGGAACACTGAAGCTTTCTTT.

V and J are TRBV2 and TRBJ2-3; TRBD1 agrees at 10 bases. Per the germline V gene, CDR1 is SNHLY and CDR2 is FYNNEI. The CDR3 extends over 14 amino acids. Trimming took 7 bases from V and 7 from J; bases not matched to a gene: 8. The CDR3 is CASTFGTGAYTQYF. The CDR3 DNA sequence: TGTGCCAGCACTTTCGGGACAGGGGCATATACGCAGTATTTT.

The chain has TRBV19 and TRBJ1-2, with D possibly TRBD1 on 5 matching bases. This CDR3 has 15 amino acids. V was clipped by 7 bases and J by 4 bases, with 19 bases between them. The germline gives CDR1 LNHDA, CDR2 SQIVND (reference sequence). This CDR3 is CASNYLGQGGYGYTF. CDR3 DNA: TGTGCCAGTAACTATCTCGGCCAGGGCGGCTATGGCTACACCTTC.

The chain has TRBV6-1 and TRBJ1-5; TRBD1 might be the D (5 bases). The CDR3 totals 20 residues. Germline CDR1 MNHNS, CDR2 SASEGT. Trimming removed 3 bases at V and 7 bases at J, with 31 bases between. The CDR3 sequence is CASSDYSWDVAGWNGQPQHF. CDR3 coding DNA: TGTGCCAGCAGTGACTATTCGTGGGATGTGGCAGGGTGGAACGGCCAGCCCCAGCATTTT.

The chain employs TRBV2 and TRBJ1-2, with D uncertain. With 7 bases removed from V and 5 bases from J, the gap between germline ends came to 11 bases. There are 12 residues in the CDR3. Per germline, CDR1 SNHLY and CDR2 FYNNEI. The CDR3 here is CASKGFGYGYTF. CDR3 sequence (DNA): TGTGCCAGCAAAGGCTTCGGGTATGGCTACACCTTC.

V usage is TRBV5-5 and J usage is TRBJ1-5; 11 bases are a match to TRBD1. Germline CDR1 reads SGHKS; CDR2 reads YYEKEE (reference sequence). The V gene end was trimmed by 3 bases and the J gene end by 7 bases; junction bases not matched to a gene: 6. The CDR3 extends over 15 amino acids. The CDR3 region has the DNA TGTGCCAGCAGCTGGGGACAGGGGGTAAACCAGCCCCAGCATTTT. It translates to CASSWGQGVNQPQHF.

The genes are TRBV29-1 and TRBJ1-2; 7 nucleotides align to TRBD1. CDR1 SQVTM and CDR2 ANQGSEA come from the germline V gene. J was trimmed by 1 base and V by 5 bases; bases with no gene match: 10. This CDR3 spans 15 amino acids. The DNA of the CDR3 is TGCAGCGTTAGAGGGGGCGATCCGCTTAACTATGGCTACACCTTC. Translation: CSVRGGDPLNYGYTF.

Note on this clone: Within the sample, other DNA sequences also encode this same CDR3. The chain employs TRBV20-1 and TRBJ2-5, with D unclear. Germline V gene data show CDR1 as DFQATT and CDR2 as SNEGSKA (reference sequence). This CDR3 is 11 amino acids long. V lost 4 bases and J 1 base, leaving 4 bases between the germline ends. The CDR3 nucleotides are TGCAGTGCTATACCCCAAGAGACCCAGTACTTC. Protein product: CSAIPQETQYF.

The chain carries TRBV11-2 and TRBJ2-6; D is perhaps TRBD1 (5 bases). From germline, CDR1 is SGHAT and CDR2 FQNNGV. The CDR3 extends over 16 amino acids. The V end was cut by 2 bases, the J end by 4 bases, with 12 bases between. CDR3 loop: CASSLPRAVGANVLTF. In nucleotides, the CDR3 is TGTGCCAGCAGCTTACCCAGGGCTGTGGGGGCCAACGTCCTGACTTTC.

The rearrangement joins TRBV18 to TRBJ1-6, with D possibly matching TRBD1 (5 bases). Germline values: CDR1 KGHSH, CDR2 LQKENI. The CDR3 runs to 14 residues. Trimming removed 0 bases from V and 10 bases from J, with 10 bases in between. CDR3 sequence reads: CASSPPGGRSPLHF. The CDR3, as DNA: TGTGCCAGCTCACCACCGGGGGGACGGTCACCCCTCCACTTT.

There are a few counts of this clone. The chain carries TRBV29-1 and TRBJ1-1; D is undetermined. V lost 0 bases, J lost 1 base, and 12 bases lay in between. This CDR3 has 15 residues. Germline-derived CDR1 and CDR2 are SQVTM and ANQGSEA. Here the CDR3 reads CSVEDQSARNTEAFF. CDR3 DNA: TGCAGCGTTGAAGATCAGTCGGCCAGGAACACTGAAGCTTTCTTT. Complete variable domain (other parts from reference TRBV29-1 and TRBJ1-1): SAVISQKPSRDICQRGTSLTIQCQVDSQVTMMFWYRQQPGQSLTLIATANQGSEATYESGFVIDKFPISRPNLTFSTLTVSNMSPEDSSIYLCSVEDQSARNTEAFFGQGTRLTVV.

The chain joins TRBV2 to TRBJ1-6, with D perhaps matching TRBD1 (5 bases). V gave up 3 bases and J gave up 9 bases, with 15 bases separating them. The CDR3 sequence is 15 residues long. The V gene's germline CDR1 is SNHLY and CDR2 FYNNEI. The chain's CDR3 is CASSDRGPSGSPLHF. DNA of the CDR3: TGTGCCAGCAGTGATCGGGGCCCAAGTGGTTCACCCCTCCACTTT.

As DNA, the CDR3 is TGTGCCAGCAGTGAGATCGGGCCTGAAGCTTTCTTT. Translated, it gives CASSEIGPEAFF. The genes are TRBV6-1 and TRBJ1-1, with D unresolved. This CDR3 contains 12 residues. The germline gives CDR1 MNHNS, CDR2 SASEGT. The V end lost 3 bases, the J end lost 6 bases, and 8 bases lay between the germline ends.

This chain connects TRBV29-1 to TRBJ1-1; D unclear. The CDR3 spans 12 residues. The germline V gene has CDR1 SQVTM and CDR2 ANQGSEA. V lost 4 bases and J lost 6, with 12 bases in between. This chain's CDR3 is CSVARVGAEAFF. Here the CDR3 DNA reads TGCAGCGTTGCTCGCGTTGGGGCTGAAGCTTTCTTT.

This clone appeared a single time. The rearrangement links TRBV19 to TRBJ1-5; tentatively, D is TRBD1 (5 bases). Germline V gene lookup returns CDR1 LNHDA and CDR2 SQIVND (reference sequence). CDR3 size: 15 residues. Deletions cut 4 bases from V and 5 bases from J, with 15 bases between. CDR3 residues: CASSTPQGGYQPQHF. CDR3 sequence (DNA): TGTGCCAGTAGTACCCCGCAGGGTGGGTATCAGCCCCAGCATTTT.

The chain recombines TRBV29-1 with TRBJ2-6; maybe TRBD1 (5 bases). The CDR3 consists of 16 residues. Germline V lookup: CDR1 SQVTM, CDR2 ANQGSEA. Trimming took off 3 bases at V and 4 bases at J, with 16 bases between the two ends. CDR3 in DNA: TGCAGCGTTGATCCAGGGCCCGGATCCGGGGCCAACGTCCTGACTTTC. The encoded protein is CSVDPGPGSGANVLTF.

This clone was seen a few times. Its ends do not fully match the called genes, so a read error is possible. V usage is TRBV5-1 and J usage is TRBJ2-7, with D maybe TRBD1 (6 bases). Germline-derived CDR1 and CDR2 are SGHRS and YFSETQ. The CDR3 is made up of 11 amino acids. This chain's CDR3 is CASSPPGQVLF. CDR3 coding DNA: TGCGCCAGCAGCCCTCCGGGACAAGTCCTGTTC.

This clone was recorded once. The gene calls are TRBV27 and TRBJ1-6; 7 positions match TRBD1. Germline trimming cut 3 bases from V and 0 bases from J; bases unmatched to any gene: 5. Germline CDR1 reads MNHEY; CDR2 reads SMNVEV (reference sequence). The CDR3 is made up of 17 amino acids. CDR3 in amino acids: CASSLLQGSSYNSPLHF. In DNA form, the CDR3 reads TGTGCCAGCAGTTTGCTACAGGGGAGCTCCTATAATTCACCCCTCCACTTT.

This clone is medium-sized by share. CDR3 residues: CASSYRADQPQHF. The DNA for the CDR3 is TGTGCCAGCAGTTACAGGGCCGATCAGCCCCAGCATTTT. The chain recombines TRBV28 with TRBJ1-5; tentatively, D is TRBD1 (6 bases). CDR1 and CDR2 (germline): MDHEN, SYDVKM. The CDR3 totals 13 residues. The V end was cut by 4 bases, the J end by 5 bases, with 9 bases between.

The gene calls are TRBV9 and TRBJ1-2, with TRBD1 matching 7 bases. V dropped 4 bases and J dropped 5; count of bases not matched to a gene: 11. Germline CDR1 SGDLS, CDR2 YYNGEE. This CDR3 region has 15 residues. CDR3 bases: TGTGCCAGCAGCCGAGACCAGACAGGGACATATGGCTACACCTTC. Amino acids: CASSRDQTGTYGYTF.

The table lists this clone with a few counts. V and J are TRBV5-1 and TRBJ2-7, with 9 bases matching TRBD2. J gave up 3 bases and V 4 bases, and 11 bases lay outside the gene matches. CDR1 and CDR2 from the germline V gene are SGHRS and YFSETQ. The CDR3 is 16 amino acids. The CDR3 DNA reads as TGCGCCAGCAGCCCCAGACTAGCGGAGGCCCGCTACGAGCAGTACTTC. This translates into CASSPRLAEARYEQYF.

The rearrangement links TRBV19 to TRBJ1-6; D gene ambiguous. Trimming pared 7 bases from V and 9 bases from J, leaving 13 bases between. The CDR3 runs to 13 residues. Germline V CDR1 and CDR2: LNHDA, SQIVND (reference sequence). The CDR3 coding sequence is TGTGCCAGTACAACTACCCTCGGTTCACCCCTCCACTTT. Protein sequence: CASTTTLGSPLHF.